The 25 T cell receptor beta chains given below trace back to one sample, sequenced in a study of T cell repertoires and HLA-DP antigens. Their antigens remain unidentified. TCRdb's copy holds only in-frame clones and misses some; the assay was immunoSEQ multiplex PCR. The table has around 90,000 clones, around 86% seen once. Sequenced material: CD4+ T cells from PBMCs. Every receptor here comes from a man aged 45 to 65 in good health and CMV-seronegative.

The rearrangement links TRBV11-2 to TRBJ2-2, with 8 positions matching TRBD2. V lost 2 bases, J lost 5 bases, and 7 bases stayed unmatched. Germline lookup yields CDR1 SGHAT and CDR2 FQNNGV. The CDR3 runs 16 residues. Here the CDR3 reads CASSLTSGRYTGELFF. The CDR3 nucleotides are TGTGCCAGCAGCTTAACGAGCGGGAGATATACCGGGGAGCTGTTTTTT.

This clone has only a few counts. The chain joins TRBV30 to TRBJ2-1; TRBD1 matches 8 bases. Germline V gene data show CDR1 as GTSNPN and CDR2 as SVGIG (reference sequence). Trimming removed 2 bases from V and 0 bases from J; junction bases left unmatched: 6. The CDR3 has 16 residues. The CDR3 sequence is CAWSYRGLSSYNEQFF. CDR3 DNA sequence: TGTGCCTGGAGTTACAGGGGGTTGAGCTCCTACAATGAGCAGTTCTTC.

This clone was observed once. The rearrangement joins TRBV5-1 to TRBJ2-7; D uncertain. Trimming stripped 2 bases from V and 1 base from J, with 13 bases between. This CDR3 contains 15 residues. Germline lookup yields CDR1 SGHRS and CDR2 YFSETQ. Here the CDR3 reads CASSFGDGGSYEQYF. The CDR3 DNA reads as TGCGCCAGCAGCTTTGGGGATGGTGGGTCCTACGAGCAGTACTTC.

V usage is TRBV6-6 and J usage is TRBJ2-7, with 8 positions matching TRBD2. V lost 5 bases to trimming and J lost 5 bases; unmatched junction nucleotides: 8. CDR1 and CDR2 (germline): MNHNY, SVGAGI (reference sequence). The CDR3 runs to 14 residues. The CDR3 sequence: CASSLIAGRNEQYF. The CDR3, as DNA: TGTGCCAGCAGTCTAATAGCGGGGCGAAACGAGCAGTACTTC.

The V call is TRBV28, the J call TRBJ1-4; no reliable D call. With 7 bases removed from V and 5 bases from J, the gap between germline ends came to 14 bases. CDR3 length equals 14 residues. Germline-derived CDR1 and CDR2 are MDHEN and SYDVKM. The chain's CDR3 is CASTSGGENEKLFF. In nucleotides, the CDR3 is TGTGCCAGCACTTCGGGCGGGGAGAATGAAAAACTGTTTTTT. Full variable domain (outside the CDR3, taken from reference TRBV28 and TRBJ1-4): DVKVTQSSRYLVKRTGEKVFLECVQDMDHENMFWYRQDPGLGLRLIYFSYDVKMKEKGDIPEGYSVSREKKERFSLILESASTNQTSMYLCASTSGGENEKLFFGSGTQLSVL.

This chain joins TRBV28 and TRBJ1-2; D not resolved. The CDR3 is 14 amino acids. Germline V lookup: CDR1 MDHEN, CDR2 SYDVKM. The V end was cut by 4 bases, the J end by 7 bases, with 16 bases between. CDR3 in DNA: TGTGCCAGCAGTTCACGGGCCGCCGCGCTTGGCTACACCTTC. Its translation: CASSSRAAALGYTF.

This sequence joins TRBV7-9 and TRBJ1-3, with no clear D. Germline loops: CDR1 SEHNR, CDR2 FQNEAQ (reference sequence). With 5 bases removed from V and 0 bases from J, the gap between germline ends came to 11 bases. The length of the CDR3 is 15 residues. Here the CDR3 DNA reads TGTGCCAGCAGCAAACGGGGAGGCTCTGGAAACACCATATATTTT. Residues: CASSKRGGSGNTIYF.

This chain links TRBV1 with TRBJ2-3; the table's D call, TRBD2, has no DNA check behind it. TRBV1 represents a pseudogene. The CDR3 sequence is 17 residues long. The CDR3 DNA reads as TGCACCAGCAGCCAAGCTCAGCGGGGGGGGTTCTCAGATACGCAGTATTTT. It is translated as CTSSQAQRGGFSDTQYF.

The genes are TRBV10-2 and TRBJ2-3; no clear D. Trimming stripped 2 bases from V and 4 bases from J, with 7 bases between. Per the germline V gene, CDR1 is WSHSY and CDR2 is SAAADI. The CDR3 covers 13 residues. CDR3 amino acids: CASSEGSPDTQYF. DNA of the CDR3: TGCGCCAGCAGTGAGGGCTCACCAGATACGCAGTATTTT.

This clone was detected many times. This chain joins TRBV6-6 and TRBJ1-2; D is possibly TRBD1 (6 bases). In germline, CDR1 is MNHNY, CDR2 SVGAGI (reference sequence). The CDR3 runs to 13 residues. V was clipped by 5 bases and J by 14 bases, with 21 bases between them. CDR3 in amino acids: CASSQMDRGLSTF. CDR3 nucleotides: TGTGCCAGCAGTCAAATGGACAGAGGCCTGTCAACCTTC.

This CDR3 reads CASSLSSPSEKLFF. DNA for the CDR3: TGTGCCAGCAGCTTATCGAGCCCCTCAGAAAAACTGTTTTTT. The chain is built from TRBV11-2 and TRBJ1-4; D is unclear. Germline CDR1 and CDR2: SGHAT and FQNNGV. V lost 2 bases and J 8 bases, leaving 12 bases between the germline ends. The CDR3 spans 14 residues.

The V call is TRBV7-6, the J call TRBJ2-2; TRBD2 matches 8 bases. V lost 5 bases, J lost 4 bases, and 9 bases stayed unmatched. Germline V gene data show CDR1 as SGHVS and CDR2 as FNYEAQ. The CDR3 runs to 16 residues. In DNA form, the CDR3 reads TGTGCCAGCAGCCCGAACAGCGGGAGCCTCACCGGGGAGCTGTTTTTT. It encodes CASSPNSGSLTGELFF. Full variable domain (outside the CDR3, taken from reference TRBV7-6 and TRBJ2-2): GAGVSQSPRYKVTKRGQDVALRCDPISGHVSLYWYRQALGQGPEFLTYFNYEAQQDKSGLPNDRFSAERPEGSISTLTIQRTEQRDSAMYRCASSPNSGSLTGELFFGEGSRLTVL.

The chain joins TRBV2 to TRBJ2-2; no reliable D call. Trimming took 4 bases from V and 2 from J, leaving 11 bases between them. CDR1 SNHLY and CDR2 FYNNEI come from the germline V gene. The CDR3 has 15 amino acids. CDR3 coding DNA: TGTGCCAGCAGTGTTGGGGATCTAAACACCGGGGAGCTGTTTTTT. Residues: CASSVGDLNTGELFF.

CDR3 amino acids: CASSRNPSSSYNEQFF. For the CDR3, the DNA is TGCGCCAGCAGCCGGAACCCTAGCAGCTCCTACAATGAGCAGTTCTTC. The chain uses TRBV4-3 and TRBJ2-1, with D perhaps matching TRBD2 (5 bases). Trimming removed 4 bases from V and 0 bases from J, with 13 bases in between. CDR1 LGHNA and CDR2 YSLEER come from the germline V gene. CDR3 length: 16 residues.

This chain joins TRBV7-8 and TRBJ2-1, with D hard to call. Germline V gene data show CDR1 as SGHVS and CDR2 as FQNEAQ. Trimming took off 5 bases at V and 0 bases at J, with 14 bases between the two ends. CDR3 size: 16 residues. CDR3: CASSPSPASSYNEQFF. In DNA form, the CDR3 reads TGTGCCAGCAGCCCTTCTCCCGCGAGCTCCTACAATGAGCAGTTCTTC.

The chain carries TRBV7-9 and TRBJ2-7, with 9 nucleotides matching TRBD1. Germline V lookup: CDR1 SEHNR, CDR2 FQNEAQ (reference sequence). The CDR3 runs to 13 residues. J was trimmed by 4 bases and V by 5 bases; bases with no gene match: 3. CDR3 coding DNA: TGTGCCAGCAGCCAGGACAGGGGTTACGAGCAGTACTTC. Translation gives CASSQDRGYEQYF.

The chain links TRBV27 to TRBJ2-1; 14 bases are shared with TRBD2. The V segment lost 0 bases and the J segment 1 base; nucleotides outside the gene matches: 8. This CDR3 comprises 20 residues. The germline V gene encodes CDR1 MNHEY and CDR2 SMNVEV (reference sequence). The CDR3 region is CASSLSRVRLAGGSYNEQFF. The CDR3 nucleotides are TGTGCCAGCAGTTTATCGAGGGTGCGACTAGCGGGAGGGTCCTACAATGAGCAGTTCTTC.

The DNA of the CDR3 is TGTGCCAGCAGTGAAAGGGCGGGGGCCCCGTGGGGAGAGACCCAGTACTTC. This codes for CASSERAGAPWGETQYF. This chain uses TRBV6-1 with TRBJ2-5; D possibly corresponds to TRBD2 (7 bases). Germline lookup yields CDR1 MNHNS and CDR2 SASEGT. V lost 2 bases to trimming and J lost 4 bases, with 20 bases between them. CDR3 length equals 17 residues.

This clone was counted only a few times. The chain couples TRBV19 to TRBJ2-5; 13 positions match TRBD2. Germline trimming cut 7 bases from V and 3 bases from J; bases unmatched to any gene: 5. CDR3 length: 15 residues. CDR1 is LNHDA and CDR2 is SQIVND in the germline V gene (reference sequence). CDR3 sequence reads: CASTPGTSGKETQYF. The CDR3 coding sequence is TGTGCCAGTACCCCCGGGACTAGCGGGAAAGAGACCCAGTACTTC.

The CDR3 reads CASSSWGLGNEQFF. The CDR3 DNA reads TGTGCCAGCAGTTCCTGGGGGCTAGGTAATGAGCAGTTCTTC. The chain couples TRBV27 to TRBJ2-1; D may be TRBD1 (6 bases). The CDR3 spans 14 residues. V shed 4 bases and J shed 7 bases, with 14 bases lying between them. Germline loops: CDR1 MNHEY, CDR2 SMNVEV (reference sequence).

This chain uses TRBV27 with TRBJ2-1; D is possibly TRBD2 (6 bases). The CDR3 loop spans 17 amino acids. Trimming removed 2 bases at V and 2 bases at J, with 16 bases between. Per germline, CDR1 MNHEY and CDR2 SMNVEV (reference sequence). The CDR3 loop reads CASSLESRRTTYNEQFF. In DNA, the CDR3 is TGTGCCAGCAGTTTAGAATCGCGGAGGACTACCTACAATGAGCAGTTCTTC.

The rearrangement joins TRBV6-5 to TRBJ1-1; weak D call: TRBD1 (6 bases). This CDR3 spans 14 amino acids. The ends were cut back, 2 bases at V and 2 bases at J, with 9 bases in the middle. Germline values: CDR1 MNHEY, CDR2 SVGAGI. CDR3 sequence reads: CASSYDRINTEAFF. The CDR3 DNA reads TGTGCCAGCAGTTACGACAGGATTAACACTGAAGCTTTCTTT.

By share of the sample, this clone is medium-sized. The CDR3 loop reads CASSHGTVAYEQYF. CDR3 DNA: TGTGCCAGCAGCCACGGGACGGTGGCCTACGAGCAGTACTTC. The chain is built from TRBV2 and TRBJ2-7; D tentatively reads TRBD1 or TRBD2 (5 bases each). The CDR3 consists of 14 residues. Trimming removed 6 bases at V and 2 bases at J, with 14 bases between. Germline loops: CDR1 SNHLY, CDR2 FYNNEI.

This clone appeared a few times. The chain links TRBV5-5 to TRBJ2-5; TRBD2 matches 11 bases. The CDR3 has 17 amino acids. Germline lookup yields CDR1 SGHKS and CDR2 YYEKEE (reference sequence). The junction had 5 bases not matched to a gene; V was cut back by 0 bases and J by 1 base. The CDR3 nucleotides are TGTGCCAGCAGCTTGGAGGGACTAGCGGTCCTCCAAGAGACCCAGTACTTC. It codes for CASSLEGLAVLQETQYF.

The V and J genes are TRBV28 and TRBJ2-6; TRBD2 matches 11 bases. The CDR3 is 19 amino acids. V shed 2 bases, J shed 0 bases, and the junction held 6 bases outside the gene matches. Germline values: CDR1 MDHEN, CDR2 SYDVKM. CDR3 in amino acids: CASSLLTSGGLSGANVLTF. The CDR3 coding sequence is TGTGCCAGCAGTTTACTCACTAGCGGGGGCCTCTCTGGGGCCAACGTCCTGACTTTC.